A selection of T cell receptor beta chains follows, all from one sample in a study of cytomegalovirus exposure and HLA in healthy donors. Assay: immunoSEQ multiplex PCR; the TCRdb copy retains only in-frame clones and omits some. The sample lists under 150,000 clones; approximately 68% were seen once. The sequenced sample consisted of PBMCs. These receptors were collected from a man aged 25-40 years in good health and CMV-seropositive. CDR3s include the opening cysteine and the closing phenylalanine or tryptophan. A D gene is named only where the DNA matches it firmly. Clone sizes are given selectively: once, few, many, or a class where the clone is expanded.

j_call clone_size d_call v_call cdr3_aa cdr3_nt
TRBJ1-1 NA NA TRBV7-9 CASSRPGNQAFF TGTGCCAGCAGCCGCCCGGGGAACCAAGCTTTCTTT
TRBJ1-1 NA TRBD1 TRBV6-4 CASSRQGGDEAFF TGTGCCAGCAGTAGACAGGGCGGAGATGAAGCTTTCTTT
TRBJ2-1 NA TRBD1 TRBV2 CASSRQGFDNEQFF TGTGCCAGCAGTCGACAGGGTTTTGACAATGAGCAGTTCTTC
TRBJ2-1 few TRBD2 TRBV6-4 CASSVAGGSYNEQFF TGTGCCAGCAGCGTAGCGGGAGGGTCCTACAATGAGCAGTTCTTC
TRBJ1-1 once NA TRBV19 CASSIRGQNTEAFF TGTGCCAGTAGTATAAGAGGACAGAACACTGAAGCTTTCTTT
TRBJ2-7 NA TRBD1 TRBV18 CASSPLGTGGNEQYF TGTGCCAGCTCACCACTCGGGACAGGGGGAAACGAGCAGTACTTC
TRBJ2-1 few TRBD2 TRBV5-1 CASSTSGSSYNEQFF TGCGCCAGCAGCACTAGCGGGAGCTCCTACAATGAGCAGTTCTTC
TRBJ1-1 NA NA TRBV5-4 CASSDPGSYTEAFF TGTGCCAGCTCAGACCCCGGGAGTTACACTGAAGCTTTCTTT
TRBJ2-4 NA NA TRBV2 CASSNLNRKNIQYF TGTGCCAGCAGTAACTTAAACAGGAAAAACATTCAGTACTTC
TRBJ2-5 NA NA TRBV4-2 CASRGQKKETQYF TGTGCCAGCAGAGGACAGAAAAAAGAGACCCAGTACTTC
TRBJ2-3 NA NA TRBV9 CASSVVGGSTDTQYF TGTGCCAGCAGCGTAGTGGGCGGGAGCACAGATACGCAGTATTTT
TRBJ2-2 NA NA TRBV6-1 CASSEYGGVTGELFF TGTGCCAGCAGTGAATACGGGGGAGTCACCGGGGAGCTGTTTTTT
TRBJ1-1 NA NA TRBV10-3 CAIRGAGMNTEAFF TGTGCCATCAGGGGCGCGGGAATGAACACTGAAGCTTTCTTT
TRBJ1-2 NA NA TRBV6-1 CASSSEYNLPYGYTF TGTGCCAGCAGTTCGGAGTACAATTTACCCTATGGCTACACCTTC
TRBJ2-7 NA NA TRBV5-1 CASSVDRYEQYF TGCGCCAGCAGCGTAGACAGGTACGAGCAGTACTTC
TRBJ2-1 once NA TRBV6-5 CASGGPLSYNEQFF TGTGCCTCCGGGGGGCCTCTCTCCTACAATGAGCAGTTCTTC
TRBJ2-1 NA TRBD1 TRBV4-1 CASSQDEQGLQQFF TGCGCCAGCAGCCAAGATGAACAGGGGCTACAGCAGTTCTTC
TRBJ2-3 NA TRBD2 TRBV5-1 CASSSGLAIIFTDTQYF TGCGCCAGCAGCTCGGGACTAGCGATTATCTTCACAGATACGCAGTATTTT
TRBJ1-2 NA NA TRBV6-5 CASSPQGVWGYGYTF TGTGCCAGCAGTCCACAGGGAGTCTGGGGGTATGGCTACACCTTC
TRBJ1-3 NA NA TRBV6-6 CASSYILSVSGNTIYF TGTGCCAGCAGTTATATTCTGTCGGTCTCTGGAAACACCATATATTTT
TRBJ1-2 NA NA TRBV7-3 CASSLTGRGSLALYTLITYGYTF TGTGCCAGCAGCTTAACGGGGCGGGGTTCACTTGCCCTATACACCCTTATTACATATGGCTACACCTTC
TRBJ2-7 NA NA TRBV9 CASSVALEEYEQYF TGTGCCAGCAGCGTAGCCCTGGAGGAGTACGAGCAGTACTTC
TRBJ1-3 NA NA TRBV10-2 CASSRVAGNTIYF TGCGCCAGCAGTCGGGTAGCGGGAAACACCATATATTTT
TRBJ1-1 NA TRBD1 TRBV4-3 CASSQLNRGTEAFF TGCGCCAGCAGCCAATTAAACAGGGGCACTGAAGCTTTCTTT
TRBJ2-7 NA TRBD1 TRBV5-1 CASSLGDSKPFEQYF TGCGCCAGCAGCTTGGGGGACAGTAAACCGTTCGAGCAGTACTTC
TRBJ2-5 NA TRBD2 TRBV2 CASSGLGLETQYF TGTGCCAGCAGCGGACTAGGATTGGAGACCCAGTACTTC
TRBJ1-4 NA TRBD1 TRBV28 CASSLYLQGDEKLFF TGTGCCAGCAGTTTATACTTACAGGGGGACGAAAAACTGTTTTTT
TRBJ1-5 NA NA TRBV27 CASSDLRGRGFNQPQHF TGTGCCAGCAGTGACCTCCGGGGTAGGGGGTTCAATCAGCCCCAGCATTTT
TRBJ1-6 NA NA TRBV6-1 CASSAGPYNSPLHF TGTGCCAGCAGTGCAGGTCCCTATAATTCACCCCTCCACTTT
TRBJ2-7 few NA TRBV9 CASGEYEQYF TGTGCCAGCGGGGAGTACGAGCAGTACTTC
TRBJ2-3 NA NA TRBV29-1 CSGRGTFSSTDTQYF TGCAGTGGTCGAGGGACTTTCTCTAGCACAGATACGCAGTATTTT
TRBJ2-2 NA NA TRBV2 CASVRGTGELFF TGTGCCAGCGTTAGGGGGACCGGGGAGCTGTTTTTT
TRBJ1-5 NA NA TRBV7-9 CASSRDRSNQPQHF TGTGCCAGCAGCCGCGACAGGAGCAATCAGCCCCAGCATTTT
TRBJ2-2 once NA TRBV9 CASSGRGNTGELFF TGTGCCAGCTCGGGCAGGGGGAACACCGGGGAGCTGTTTTTT
TRBJ1-5 NA TRBD1 TRBV7-3 CASSSILQGLEHQPQHF TGTGCCAGCAGCTCCATATTACAGGGGCTCGAACATCAGCCCCAGCATTTT
TRBJ1-1 NA NA TRBV19 CASNPSLGQRSGNTEAFF TGTGCCAGTAACCCCTCTTTAGGGCAGAGAAGCGGGAACACTGAAGCTTTCTTT
TRBJ2-3 NA NA TRBV11-2 CASSQPSSFTDTQYF TGTGCCAGCAGCCAGCCTAGCTCTTTCACAGATACGCAGTATTTT
TRBJ1-2 NA NA TRBV28 CASTQGGSNYGYTF TGTGCCAGCACCCAGGGAGGGAGTAACTATGGCTACACCTTC
TRBJ2-3 NA TRBD2 TRBV4-1 CASSQDKTSGSWDTQYF TGCGCCAGCAGCCAAGATAAAACTAGCGGGAGTTGGGATACGCAGTATTTT
TRBJ2-7 NA NA TRBV6-1 CAGGAGHVYEQYF TGTGCCGGGGGAGCGGGACACGTTTACGAGCAGTACTTC
TRBJ1-2 NA NA TRBV28 CASSFSPGSPFQSYGYTF TGTGCCAGCAGTTTCAGTCCCGGGAGCCCCTTCCAGAGCTATGGCTACACCTTC
TRBJ2-2 NA NA TRBV2 CASTINTGELFF TGTGCCAGCACCATCAACACCGGGGAGCTGTTTTTT
TRBJ1-1 NA TRBD1 TRBV28 CASSTGTETPEAFF TGTGCCAGCAGCACCGGGACAGAGACCCCTGAAGCTTTCTTT
TRBJ2-1 few TRBD1 TRBV5-8 CASRPRTGVDEQFF TGTGCCAGCAGACCCCGGACAGGGGTAGATGAGCAGTTCTTC
TRBJ1-4 NA NA TRBV29-1 CSARWAEKLFF TGCAGCGCCAGGTGGGCTGAAAAACTGTTTTTT